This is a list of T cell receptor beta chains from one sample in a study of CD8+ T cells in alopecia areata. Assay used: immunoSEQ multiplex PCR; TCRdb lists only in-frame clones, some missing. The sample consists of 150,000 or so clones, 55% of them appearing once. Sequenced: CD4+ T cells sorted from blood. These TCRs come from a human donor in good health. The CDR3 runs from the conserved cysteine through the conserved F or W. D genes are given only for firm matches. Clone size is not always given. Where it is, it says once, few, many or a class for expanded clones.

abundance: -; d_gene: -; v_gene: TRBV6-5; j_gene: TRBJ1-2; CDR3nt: TGTGCCTCATATGGACCTGGCTACACCTTC; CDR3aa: CASYGPGYTF
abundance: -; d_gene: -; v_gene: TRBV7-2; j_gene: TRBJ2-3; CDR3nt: TGTGCCAGCAGCTACAAACAGGGCACAGATACGCAGTATTTT; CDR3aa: CASSYKQGTDTQYF
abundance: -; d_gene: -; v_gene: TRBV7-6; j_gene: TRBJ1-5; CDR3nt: TGTGCCAGCAGCTCGACAGAGGGGCAGCCCCAGCATTTT; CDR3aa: CASSSTEGQPQHF
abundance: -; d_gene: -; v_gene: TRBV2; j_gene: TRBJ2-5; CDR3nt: TGTGCCAGCAGTTTGACAGAAGAGACCCAGTACTTC; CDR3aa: CASSLTEETQYF
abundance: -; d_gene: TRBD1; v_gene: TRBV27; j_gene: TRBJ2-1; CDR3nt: TGTGCCAGCAGTACCGGGGACAGGGGAGGGAGGCAGTTCTTC; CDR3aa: CASSTGDRGGRQFF
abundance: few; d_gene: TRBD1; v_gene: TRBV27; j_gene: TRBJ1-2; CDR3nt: TGTGCCAGCAGTCCGCTGAAGGACAGGGGGGGCTATGGCTACACCTTC; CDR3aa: CASSPLKDRGGYGYTF
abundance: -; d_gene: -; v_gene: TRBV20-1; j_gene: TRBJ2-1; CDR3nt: TGCAGTGCTAGTGCGATTGAGCAGTTCTTC; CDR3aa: CSASAIEQFF
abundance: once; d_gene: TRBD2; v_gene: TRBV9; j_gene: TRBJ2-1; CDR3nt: TGTGCCAGCAGCGTAGCCCCGACTAGCGGGAGGGCGAATGAGCAGTTCTTC; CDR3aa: CASSVAPTSGRANEQFF
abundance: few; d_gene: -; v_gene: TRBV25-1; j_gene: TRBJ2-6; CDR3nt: TGTGCCAGCAGTGGACCTGGGGCCAACGTCCTGACTTTC; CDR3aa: CASSGPGANVLTF
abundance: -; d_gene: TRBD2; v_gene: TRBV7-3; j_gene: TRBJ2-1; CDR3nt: TGTGCCAGCAGCTTAATAGGACTAGCGAGCAATGAGCAGTTCTTC; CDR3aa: CASSLIGLASNEQFF
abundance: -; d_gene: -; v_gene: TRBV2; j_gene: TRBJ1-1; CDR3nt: TGTGCCAGCGCTGCTGGGAGGAACACTGAAGCTTTCTTT; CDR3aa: CASAAGRNTEAFF
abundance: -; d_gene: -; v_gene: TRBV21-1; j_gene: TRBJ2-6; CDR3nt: TGTGCCAGCGGAAAGACAGGATCTCTTTCTGGGGCCAACGTCCTGACTTTC; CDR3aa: CASGKTGSLSGANVLTF
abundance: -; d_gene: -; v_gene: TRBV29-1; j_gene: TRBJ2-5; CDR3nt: TGCAGCGTTGGTGGTAGCAGAGAGACCCAGTACTTC; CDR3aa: CSVGGSRETQYF
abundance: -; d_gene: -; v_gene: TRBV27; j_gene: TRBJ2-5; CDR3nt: TGTGCCATCGAGGCTCAGGGGAACCAAGAGACCCAGTACTTC; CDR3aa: CAIEAQGNQETQYF
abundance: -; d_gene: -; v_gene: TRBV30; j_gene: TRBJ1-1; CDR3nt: TGTGCCTGGAGCTACATCGGGGGCGGCACTGAAGCTTTCTTT; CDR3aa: CAWSYIGGGTEAFF
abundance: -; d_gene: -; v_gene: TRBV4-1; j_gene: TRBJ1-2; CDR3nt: TGCGCCAGCAGCCAAGTTTTGACAGACTATGGCTACACCTTC; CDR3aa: CASSQVLTDYGYTF
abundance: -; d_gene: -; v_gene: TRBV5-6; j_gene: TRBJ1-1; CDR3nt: TGTGCCAGCAGCAGGCCAGGGGACACTGAAGCTTTCTTT; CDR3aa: CASSRPGDTEAFF
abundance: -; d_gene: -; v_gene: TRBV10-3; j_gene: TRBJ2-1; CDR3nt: TGTGCCATCAGTGAGTCGGTCGGGGGAGGTGAGCAGTTCTTC; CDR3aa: CAISESVGGGEQFF
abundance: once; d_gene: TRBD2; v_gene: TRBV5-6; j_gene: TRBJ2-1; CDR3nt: TGTGCCAGCAGCTTAGCGGGGGCAAGCTCCTACAATGAGCAGTTCTTC; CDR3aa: CASSLAGASSYNEQFF
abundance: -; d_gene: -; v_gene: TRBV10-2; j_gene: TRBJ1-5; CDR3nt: TGCGCCAGCGCTTTGACAGTCCCTCTTAATAGCAATCAGCCCCAGCATTTT; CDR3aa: CASALTVPLNSNQPQHF
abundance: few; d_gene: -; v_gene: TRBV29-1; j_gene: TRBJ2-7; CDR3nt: TGCAGCGTGGCGACAGGAAGCTACGAGCAGTACTTC; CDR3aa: CSVATGSYEQYF
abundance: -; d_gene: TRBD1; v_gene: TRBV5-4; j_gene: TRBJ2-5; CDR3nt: TGTGCCAGCAGCTGGGGACAGGGAGAAGAGACCCAGTACTTC; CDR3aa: CASSWGQGEETQYF
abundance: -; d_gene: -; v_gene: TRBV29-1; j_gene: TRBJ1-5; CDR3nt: TGCAGCGTTGTGACCGGGACACGCAATCAGCCCCAGCATTTT; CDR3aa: CSVVTGTRNQPQHF
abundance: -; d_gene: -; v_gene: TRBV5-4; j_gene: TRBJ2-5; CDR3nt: TGTGCCAGCAGCTTGCCACCATCGGAGACCCAGTACTTC; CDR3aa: CASSLPPSETQYF
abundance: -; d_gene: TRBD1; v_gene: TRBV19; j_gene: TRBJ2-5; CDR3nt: TGTGCCAGTAGTTCGAATCGGGACAGGGGTATAGAGACCCAGTACTTC; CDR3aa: CASSSNRDRGIETQYF
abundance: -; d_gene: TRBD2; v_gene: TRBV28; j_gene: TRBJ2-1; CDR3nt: TGTGCCAGCAGTTTACCTGCTAGCGGGAACAATGAGCAGTTCTTC; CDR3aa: CASSLPASGNNEQFF
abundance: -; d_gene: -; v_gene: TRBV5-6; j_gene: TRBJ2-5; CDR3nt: TGTGCCAGCAGGTCCGTGGGTGGGGGCCCCCAAGAGACCCAGTACTTC; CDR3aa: CASRSVGGGPQETQYF